Sequencing of this TCR beta chain was carried out in a study of cytomegalovirus exposure and HLA in healthy donors. The overall study: A previous analysis identified 95 million to 140 million unique TCR beta sequences derived from roughly 190 million T cells.

Points on this clone: Its antigen is unknown.

The CDR3 spans 13 residues. Per the germline V gene, CDR1 is LGHNA and CDR2 is YSLEER. V was cut by 5 bases and J by 1 base, with 8 bases left in between. Primers for the PCR totalled 60 Vbeta and 13 Jbeta. Here immunoSEQ multiplex PCR was the method, and the copy in TCRdb shows in-frame clones only, minus some. The data show under 200,000 clones, with approximately 70% seen just once and about 2% held by the top ten. Study-wide results and limits: Most of the CMV-associated TCR beta chains (in a later analysis) appeared to be HLA-restricted.

Material for sequencing was PBMCs. The TCR was taken from a woman aged 25 to 39 in good health and CMV-seronegative. This rearrangement joins TRBV4-3 to TRBJ1-1; tentatively, D is TRBD1 (5 bases). The CDR3 DNA reads as TGCGCCAGCAGCTATGGACAGAACACTGAAGCTTTCTTT. Its protein is CASSYGQNTEAFF.